Reported below is one T cell receptor beta chain. The clone's antigen remains unknown. No much larger clone is present one base from it, and per-base qualities are unavailable. The roughly 42 donors, aged about 6 to 100 years, were systemically healthy Caucasian individuals from Russia. Each donor gave around 9 milliliters of peripheral blood, collected into EDTA-treated Vacutainer tubes. Ficoll-Paque density-gradient centrifugation was used to isolate PBMCs, with at least 7 million obtained per sample. Total RNA, at least 6 micrograms per sample, was extracted from PBMCs with Trizol reagent. Naive CD45RAhigh/CD27high T cell percentages were measured by flow cytometry on a PBMC aliquot from every donor. The sample belongs to a study of blood T cells in healthy people across ages (dated by TCRdb to between 2015 and 2017). About the investigation overall: In model experiments, template switching captured roughly one uniquely barcoded TCR beta cDNA molecule for every two T cells. The study measured age-related changes in TCR beta repertoire diversity using deep sequencing normalized with unique cDNA molecular identifiers. The donors were split into four age groups: young (average around 15 years), middle-aged (more than 35), aged (roughly 65) and long-lived (about 82). Donors of different ages were randomly distributed across sequencing lanes to avoid experimental bias. Using the same blood draw, the study looked at two additional independent replicas of 1 million unique cDNA reads for two donors, one aged 18 to 30 and the other aged 80 or older.

CDR1 and CDR2 are drawn from the germline V gene (reference sequence): SEHNR, FQNEAQ. V and J are truncated by 0 bases and 6 bases respectively, leaving an intervening sequence of 9 bases. The CDR3 has 13 amino acids, counting the end cysteine and phenylalanine. The retained sequence is limited to the CDR3, 39 bases, with the frame set at the first base. Library preparation was by 5' RACE. The instrument was an Illumina HiSeq 2500. The second PCR ran for roughly 7 to 11 cycles and used a J-beta primer mix along with a sample-barcoded 5' primer. A unique molecular identifier was introduced onto each TCR beta cDNA molecule by a template-switch 5' adaptor carrying 12 random nucleotides. Each sample yielded at least 3 million CDR3-containing paired-end reads. First-strand cDNA synthesis was performed from all RNA using the Mint cDNA synthesis kit, with priming by a TRBC-specific oligonucleotide. After uracil-DNA glycosylase treatment, a first 18-cycle PCR used universal primers M1SS and BC2_uni_R on all cDNA. The published analysis was carried out like this. Each sample was normalized by randomly selecting 1 million high-quality reads, each carrying a distinct molecular identifier. Reads sharing molecular identifiers were discarded rather than binned into consensus sequences. CDR3 identification, clonotype clustering and error correction used MiTCR with a Q25 quality threshold and the strictest error-elimination algorithm. A nonparametric unseen species model with Euler transformation was used to estimate a lower bound on total TCR beta diversity. TCRdb trimmed the raw reads at Q25, called clones with MiXCR and kept productive beta chains. Every distinct CDR3 protein forms one entry, paired with its most common genes and DNA. V and J calls and clone size were set by TCRdb, not the authors. The sample has hundreds of thousands of distinct CDR3 sequences on record, around 54% of them singletons. The ten top clones hold roughly 34% of the sample.

Results and caveats for the whole study, not just this receptor: The long-lived group showed more naive CD4+ T cells, fewer expanded clones and increased TCR diversity than the aged group, suggesting age selection. As age increased, observed TCR beta diversity per million T cells dropped in a roughly linear way, and a significant reduction was already evident by age 40. Because donor CMV infection status was unknown, age-related changes in expanded clonotypes were potentially confounded. Estimates of total diversity based on one million sequenced T cells were considered lower bounds and underestimates. Because profiling used bulk unsorted PBMCs, naive and antigen-experienced compartments could not be compared conclusively. A strong correlation was found between observed TCR beta diversity and the percentage of naive T cells measured by flow cytometry.

Sequencing input: blood. The V gene is TRBV7-9 and the J gene is TRBJ2-7, with a weak D call of TRBD2 (5 bases match). This sequence was found in a man between 60 and 75 years old in good health. The CDR3 has the sequence CASSLAMGSEQYF. Here is the DNA: TGTGCCAGCAGCTTAGCTATGGGGAGCGAGCAGTACTTC.